This T cell receptor (beta chain) was profiled in a study of T cell responses to AZD1222 COVID-19 vaccine (dated by TCRdb to the early 2020s). Regarding the complete study: AZD1222 recipients with second doses at about 4 weeks or about 12 weeks were pooled, because spike-specific TCR depth and breadth did not differ between schedules. A total of just over 230 trial participants underwent TCR sequencing, of whom 207 had received two doses of AZD1222 and about 26 had received two doses of the MenACWY control vaccine. Trial participants were enrolled by age into subgroups of 18-55, 56-69 and 70-plus years, and roughly 150, 30 and 60 TCR-sequenced participants, respectively, were included in these subgroups.

Here is what the overall study found, with its caveats: Conclusions about previously exposed vaccinees were limited because only 5 or 6 AZD1222 recipients were SARS-CoV-2 seropositive at baseline. After two AZD1222 doses, both the breadth and the depth of spike-specific TCRs were significantly higher than at day 0 and than in MenACWY recipients. Participants were mostly white British and included more females than males, and it was suggested by the authors that clonal diversity may have been underestimated. Reportedly, almost half of the unique spike-specific TCRs recognized epitopes lying outside the regions that are mutated in the B.1.351 and B.1.1.7 variants. The whole spike protein was spanned by vaccine-associated CD4 TCRs, and dominant responses were seen in regions 160-218 and 743-854. In the small 56-69-year group, the increase in depth fell short of significance, most likely because of low power. Because no samples from the day 14 peak response were available, repertoires could be characterized only after the peak T cell response.

Points on this clone: Its antigen is not yet known. No much larger clonotype is one base removed from it; base qualities were not supplied.

According to the study, the label for this sample's time point signals: baseline before first vaccination. The vaccinee samples were drawn from two UK trials, COV001 and COV002, one of which was a single-blind randomized controlled phase 2/3 trial testing AZD1222 (ChAdOx1 nCoV-19) in healthy adults. For TCRbeta chain sequencing, PBMC samples were collected from trial participants at day 0 and at day 28 after the second dose. Counted from cysteine to phenylalanine, this CDR3 has 15 amino acids. Kept here is only the CDR3 DNA, which spans 45 bases and is read in frame from base 1. The germline V gene specifies SGHRS as CDR1 and YFSETQ as CDR2. Germline trimming amounts to 3 bases on V and 0 bases on J, with 5 as the count of junction bases outside the gene matches. The CDR3 regions of human TCRbeta chains were subjected to immunosequencing. The paper's processing steps were these. TCRs in the repertoires were compared against a reference library of SARS-CoV-2-specific TCRs that had been generated with the MIRA antigen-specificity platform. Breadth meant the fraction of unique TCRs that were SARS-CoV-2-associated, whereas depth meant the fraction of total T cells that were SARS-CoV-2-associated. Using the MIRA data, every spike-specific TCR was mapped to the spike region that the TCR reacted to and assigned to either a CD4 or a CD8 class. Log10-transformed breadth and depth values were compared by one-way ANOVA with Sidak's multiple comparisons tests. TCRdb took over this immuneACCESS table, retaining in-frame rearrangements with V and J assigned. Such tables are incomplete; in checked studies, under half of the missing clones stem from an unresolved V gene, and the remainder is unexplained. That table supplies the V and J calls and clone size; D and trimming were determined from the DNA. The sample table records tens of thousands of clones; 80% to 85% of these occur just once. In total, the top ten clones hold about 3% of the sample.

The sample consisted of peripheral blood, taken on day 0 of AZD1222 vaccination. This receptor was taken from an adult in good health. The sequence is built from TRBV5-1 and TRBJ2-7; TRBD1 matches 8 bases in the middle. In nucleotides, the sequence is TGCGCCAGCAGCTATACAGGGGGGAGCTCCTACGAGCAGTACTTC. The resulting protein is CASSYTGGSSYEQYF.